This TCR beta chain comes out of a study of low-dose radiotherapy and immunotherapy resistance in tumors. This CDR3 has 16 amino acids. V trimming: 5 bases; J trimming: 6 bases; junction bases outside the gene matches: 12. The germline gives CDR1 SGHTA, CDR2 FQGNSA. This clonotype was detected many times. TRAV and TRBV primers primed cDNA for both TCRalpha and TCRbeta. TCRs were amplified for 15 to 25 PCR cycles with a constant-region primer and V-primer adapter. Each CDR3 protein gets one entry after TCRdb re-called the reads with MiXCR. In the table there are tens of thousands of distinct CDR3 sequences, about 18% of which are singletons. Described time point: before trial treatment. Each donor was administered nivolumab, ipilimumab, aspirin, low-dose cyclophosphamide and low-dose radiotherapy.

The specimen comprised PBMCs, sampled before treatment. The V and J genes are TRBV7-2 and TRBJ2-1; 8 bases align to TRBD2. The TCR originated in a male donor with prostate cancer. DNA for the CDR3: TGTGCCAGCAGCCCATACGGGGGGGGGTCCCCCAATGAGCAGTTCTTC. Its translation: CASSPYGGGSPNEQFF.